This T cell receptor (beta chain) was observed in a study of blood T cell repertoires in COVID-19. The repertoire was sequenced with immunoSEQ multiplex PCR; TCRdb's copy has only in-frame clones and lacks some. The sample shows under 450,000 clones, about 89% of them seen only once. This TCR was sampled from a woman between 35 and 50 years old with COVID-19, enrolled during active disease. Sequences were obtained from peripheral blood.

Written as DNA, the CDR3 is TGTGCCAGCAGCTTTTGGGGGCGGGATAGCGGGGGCATTTTTTATGAGCAGTTCTTC. Its protein is CASSFWGRDSGGIFYEQFF. The rearrangement uses TRBV5-6 and TRBJ2-1; the match to TRBD2 covers 9 bases. The length of the CDR3 is 19 residues. Looked up from germline, CDR1 is SGHDT and CDR2 is YYEEEE. The trim removed 2 bases at V and 8 bases at J, leaving 20 bases unmatched.